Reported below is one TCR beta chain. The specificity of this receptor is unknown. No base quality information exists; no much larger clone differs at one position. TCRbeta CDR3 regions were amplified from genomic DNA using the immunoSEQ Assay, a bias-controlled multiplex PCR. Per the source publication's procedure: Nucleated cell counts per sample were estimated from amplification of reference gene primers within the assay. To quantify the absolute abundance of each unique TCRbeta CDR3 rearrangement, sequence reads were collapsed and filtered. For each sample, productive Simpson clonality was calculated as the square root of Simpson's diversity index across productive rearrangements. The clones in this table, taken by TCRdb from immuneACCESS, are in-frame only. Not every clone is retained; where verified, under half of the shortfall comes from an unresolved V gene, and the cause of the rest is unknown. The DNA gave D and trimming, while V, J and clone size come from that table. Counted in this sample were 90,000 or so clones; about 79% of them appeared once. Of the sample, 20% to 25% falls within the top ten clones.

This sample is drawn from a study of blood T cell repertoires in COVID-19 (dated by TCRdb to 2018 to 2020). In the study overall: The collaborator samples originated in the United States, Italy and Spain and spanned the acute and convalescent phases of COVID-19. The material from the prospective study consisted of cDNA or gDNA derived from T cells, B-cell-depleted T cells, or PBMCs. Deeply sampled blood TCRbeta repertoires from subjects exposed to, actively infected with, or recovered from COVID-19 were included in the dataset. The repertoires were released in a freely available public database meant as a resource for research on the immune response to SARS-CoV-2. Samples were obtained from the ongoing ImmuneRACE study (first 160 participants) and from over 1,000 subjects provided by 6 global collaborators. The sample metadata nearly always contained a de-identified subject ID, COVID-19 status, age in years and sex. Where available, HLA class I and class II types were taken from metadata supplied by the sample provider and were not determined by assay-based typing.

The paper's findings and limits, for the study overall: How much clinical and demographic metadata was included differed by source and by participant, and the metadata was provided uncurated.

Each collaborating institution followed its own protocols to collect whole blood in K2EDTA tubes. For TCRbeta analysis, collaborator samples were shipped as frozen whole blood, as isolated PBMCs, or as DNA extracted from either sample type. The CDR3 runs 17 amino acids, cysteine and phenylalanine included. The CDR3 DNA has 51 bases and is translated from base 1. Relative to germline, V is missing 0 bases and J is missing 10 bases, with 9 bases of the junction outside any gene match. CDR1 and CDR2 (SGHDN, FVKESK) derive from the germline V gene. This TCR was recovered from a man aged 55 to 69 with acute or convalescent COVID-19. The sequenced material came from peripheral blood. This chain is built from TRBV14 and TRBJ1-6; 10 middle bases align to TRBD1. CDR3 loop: CASSQDLRQGAGSPLHF. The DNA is TGTGCCAGCAGCCAAGATCTTCGACAGGGGGCTGGGTCACCCCTCCACTTT.